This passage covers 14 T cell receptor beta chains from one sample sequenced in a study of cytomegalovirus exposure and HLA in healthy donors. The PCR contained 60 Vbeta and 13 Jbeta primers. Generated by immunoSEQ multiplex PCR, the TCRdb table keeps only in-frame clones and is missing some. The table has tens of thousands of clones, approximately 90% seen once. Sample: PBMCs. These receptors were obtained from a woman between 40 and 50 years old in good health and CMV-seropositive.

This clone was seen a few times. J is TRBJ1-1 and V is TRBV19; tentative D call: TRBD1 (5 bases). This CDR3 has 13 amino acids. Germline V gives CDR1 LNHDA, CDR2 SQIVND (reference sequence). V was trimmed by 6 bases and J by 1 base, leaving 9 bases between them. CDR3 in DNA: TGTGCCAGTAGCCTAACAGGGAACACTGAAGCTTTCTTT. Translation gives CASSLTGNTEAFF.

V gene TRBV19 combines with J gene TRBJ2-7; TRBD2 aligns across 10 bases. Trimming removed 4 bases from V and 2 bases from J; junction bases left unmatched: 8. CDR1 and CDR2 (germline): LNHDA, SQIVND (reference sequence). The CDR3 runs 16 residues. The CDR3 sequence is CASSSILAGTTYEQYF. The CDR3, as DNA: TGTGCCAGTAGTAGTATACTAGCGGGGACAACCTACGAGCAGTACTTC.

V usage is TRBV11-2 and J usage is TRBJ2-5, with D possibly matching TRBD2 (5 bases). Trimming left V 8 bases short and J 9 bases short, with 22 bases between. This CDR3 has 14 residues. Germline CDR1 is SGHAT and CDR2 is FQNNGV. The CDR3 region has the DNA TGTGCCAGCGCAGCTTATACTGGGCTCGGGGCCCAGTACTTC. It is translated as CASAAYTGLGAQYF. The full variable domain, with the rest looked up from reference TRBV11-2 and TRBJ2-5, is EAGVAQSPRYKIIEKRQSVAFWCNPISGHATLYWYQQILGQGPKLLIQFQNNGVVDDSQLPKDRFSAERLKGVDSTLKIQPAKLEDSAVYLCASAAYTGLGAQYFGPGTRLLVL.

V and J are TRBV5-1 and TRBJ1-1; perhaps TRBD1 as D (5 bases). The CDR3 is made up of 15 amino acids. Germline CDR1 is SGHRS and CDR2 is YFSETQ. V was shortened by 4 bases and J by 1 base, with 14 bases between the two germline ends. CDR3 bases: TGCGCCAGCAGCCAGCAGGGCCAGGGGAACACTGAAGCTTTCTTT. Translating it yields CASSQQGQGNTEAFF. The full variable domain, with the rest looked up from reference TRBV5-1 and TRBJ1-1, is KAGVTQTPRYLIKTRGQQVTLSCSPISGHRSVSWYQQTPGQGLQFLFEYFSETQRNKGNFPGRFSGRQFSNSRSEMNVSTLELGDSALYLCASSQQGQGNTEAFFGQGTRLTVV.

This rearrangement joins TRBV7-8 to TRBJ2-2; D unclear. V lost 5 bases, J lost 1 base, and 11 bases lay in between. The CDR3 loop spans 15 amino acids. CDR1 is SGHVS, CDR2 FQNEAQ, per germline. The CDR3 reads CASSASRGNTGELFF. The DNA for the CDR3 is TGTGCCAGCAGCGCCTCCCGAGGGAACACCGGGGAGCTGTTTTTT.

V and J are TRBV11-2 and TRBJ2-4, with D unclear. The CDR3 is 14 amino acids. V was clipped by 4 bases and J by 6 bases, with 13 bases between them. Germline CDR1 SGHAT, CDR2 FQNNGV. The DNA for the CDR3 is TGTGCCAGCAGCTCTTACCGCCGGAGAAACATTCAGTACTTC. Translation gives CASSSYRRRNIQYF.

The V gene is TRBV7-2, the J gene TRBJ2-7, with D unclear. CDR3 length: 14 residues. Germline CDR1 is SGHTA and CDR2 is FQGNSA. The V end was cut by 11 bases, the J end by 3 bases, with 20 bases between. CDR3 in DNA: TGTGCCTCCGCTGGAGTTGTAACGGACTACGAGCAGTACTTC. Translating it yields CASAGVVTDYEQYF.

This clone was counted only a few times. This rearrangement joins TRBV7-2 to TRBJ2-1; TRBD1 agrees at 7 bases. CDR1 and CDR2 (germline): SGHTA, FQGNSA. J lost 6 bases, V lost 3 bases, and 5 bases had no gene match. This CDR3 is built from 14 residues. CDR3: CASSFSGQINEQFF. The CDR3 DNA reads TGTGCCAGCAGCTTCTCGGGACAGATCAATGAGCAGTTCTTC.

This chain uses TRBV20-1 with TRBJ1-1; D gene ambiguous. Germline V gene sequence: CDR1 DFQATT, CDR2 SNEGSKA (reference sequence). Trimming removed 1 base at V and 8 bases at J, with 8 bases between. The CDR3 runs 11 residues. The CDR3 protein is CSARGDKEAFF. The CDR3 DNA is TGCAGTGCTAGAGGAGATAAAGAAGCTTTCTTT.

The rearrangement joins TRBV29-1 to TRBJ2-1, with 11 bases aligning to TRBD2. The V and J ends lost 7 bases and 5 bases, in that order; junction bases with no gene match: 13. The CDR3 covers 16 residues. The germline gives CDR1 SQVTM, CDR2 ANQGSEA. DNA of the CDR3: TGCAGCGCCGGGACGGATAGACTAGCGGGGAACAATGAGCAGTTCTTC. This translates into CSAGTDRLAGNNEQFF.

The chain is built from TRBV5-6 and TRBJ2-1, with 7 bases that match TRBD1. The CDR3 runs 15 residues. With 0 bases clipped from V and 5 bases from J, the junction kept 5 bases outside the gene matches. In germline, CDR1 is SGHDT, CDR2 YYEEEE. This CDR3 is CASSLGQGIHNEQFF. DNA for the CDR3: TGTGCCAGCAGCTTGGGACAGGGTATACACAATGAGCAGTTCTTC.

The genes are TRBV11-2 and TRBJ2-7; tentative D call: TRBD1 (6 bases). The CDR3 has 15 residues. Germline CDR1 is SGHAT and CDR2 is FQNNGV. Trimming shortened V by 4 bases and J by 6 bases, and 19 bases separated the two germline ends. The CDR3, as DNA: TGTGCCAGCAGCTGGCCGGGACACCCGAGGGTCGAGCAGTACTTC. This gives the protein CASSWPGHPRVEQYF. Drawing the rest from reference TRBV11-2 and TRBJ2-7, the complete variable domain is EAGVAQSPRYKIIEKRQSVAFWCNPISGHATLYWYQQILGQGPKLLIQFQNNGVVDDSQLPKDRFSAERLKGVDSTLKIQPAKLEDSAVYLCASSWPGHPRVEQYFGPGTRLTVT.

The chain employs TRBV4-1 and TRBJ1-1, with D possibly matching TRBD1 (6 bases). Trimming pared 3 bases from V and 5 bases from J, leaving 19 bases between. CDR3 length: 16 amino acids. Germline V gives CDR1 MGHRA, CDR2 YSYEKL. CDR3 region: CASSQGLGGARTEAFF. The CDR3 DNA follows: TGCGCCAGCAGCCAGGGTTTGGGGGGGGCGAGGACTGAAGCTTTCTTT.

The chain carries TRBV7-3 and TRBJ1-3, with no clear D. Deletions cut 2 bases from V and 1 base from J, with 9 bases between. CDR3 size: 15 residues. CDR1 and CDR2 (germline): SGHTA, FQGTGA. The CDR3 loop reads CASSLWAGSGNTIYF. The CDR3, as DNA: TGTGCCAGCAGCTTATGGGCCGGATCTGGAAACACCATATATTTT.